The entry below describes one TCR beta chain. Its antigen is undetermined. Naive CD8 isolation took CD45RO-negative cells positively selected for CCR7 and excluded terminally differentiated effector memory CD45RA+ cells. Replicate PCRs run on sorted subsets employed around 200 ng DNA, 25,000 to 35,000 T cell genomes. Some clones are missing from TCRdb's copy, which holds only in-frame ones; the method was immunoSEQ multiplex PCR. This table has 630,000 or so clones, roughly 98% appearing once. This specimen comes from a study of shared clonotypes between healthy human individuals. Overall study results and limits: With few donors, the genetic and exposure-history diversity represented was limited. Clonotype sharing among donors likely depends on sequencing depth.

This clonotype was sampled from a man younger than 45 in good health. Sequences were obtained from naive CD8+ T cells sorted from blood.

The CDR3 reads CASSVDNRGEQYF. Here the CDR3 DNA reads TGTGCCAGCAGCGTAGACAATAGAGGCGAGCAGTACTTC. The rearrangement joins TRBV9 to TRBJ2-7; unclear D gene. The CDR3 is made up of 13 amino acids. Trimming shortened V by 0 bases and J by 6 bases, and 10 bases separated the two germline ends. Germline values: CDR1 SGDLS, CDR2 YYNGEE.